The rows below give T cell receptor beta chains drawn from one sample of a study of identical twins. TCRdb re-called the 5' RACE reads with MiXCR, one entry per CDR3 protein. The sample yields some 710,000 distinct CDR3 sequences, over 5% seen once. Material: naive T cells sorted from blood. The receptors come from a man aged 18 to 29 in good health. The CDR3 runs from the conserved cysteine through the conserved F or W. The D gene is left open where the match is weak. The size entry is marked missing in some rows and otherwise reads once, few, many or a size class.

clone_size j_call d_call v_call cdr3_nt cdr3_aa
many TRBJ1-1 - TRBV7-6 TGTGCCAGCAGCTTAGATTACAACACTGAAGCTTTCTTT CASSLDYNTEAFF
many TRBJ2-1 TRBD2 TRBV27 TGTGCCAGCAGTTCCCTTTTACTAGCGGGAGTCGTCAATGAGCAGTTCTTC CASSSLLLAGVVNEQFF
few TRBJ2-3 - TRBV7-9 TGTGCCAGCAGCTTAGTTACCGGGATGAAAGATACGCAGTATTTT CASSLVTGMKDTQYF
many TRBJ2-3 - TRBV29-1 TGCAGCGTCGGCCGGGGCGGGAACTCAGATACGCAGTATTTT CSVGRGGNSDTQYF
- TRBJ1-1 - TRBV7-9 TGTGCCAGCAGCTTATATCGGCAGGTTAACACTGAAGCTTTCTTT CASSLYRQVNTEAFF
few TRBJ1-1 TRBD1 TRBV27 TGTGCCAGCAGTGGGGGACAGGGCCCCACTGAAGCTTTCTTT CASSGGQGPTEAFF
many TRBJ2-7 TRBD2 TRBV27 TGTGCCAGCAGTTTATCGATGACTAGCGGGACCTACGAGCAGTACTTC CASSLSMTSGTYEQYF
many TRBJ1-1 - TRBV18 TGTGCCAGCTCACCATATGGAGGGACTGAAGCTTTCTTT CASSPYGGTEAFF
few TRBJ2-1 - TRBV29-1 TGCAGCGTTACCGACGGGTGGGGGCTCAATGAGCAGTTCTTC CSVTDGWGLNEQFF
- TRBJ2-3 TRBD1 TRBV4-1 TGCGCCAGCAGCCGACTGGACAGGGGGCGAGCAGATACGCAGTATTTT CASSRLDRGRADTQYF
few TRBJ2-7 TRBD2 TRBV27 TGTGCCAGCAGCTACAAGGGGACAGGGACTAGCGGAGGGCCATACGAGCAGTACTTC CASSYKGTGTSGGPYEQYF
many TRBJ1-3 TRBD1 TRBV5-5 TGTGCCAGCAGCGGGGGACAGACTGGAAACACCATATATTTT CASSGGQTGNTIYF
- TRBJ1-3 - TRBV10-2 TGCGCCAGCAGTGACGGTGTCGGGGCGGCTGGAAACACCATATATTTT CASSDGVGAAGNTIYF
few TRBJ2-7 TRBD1 TRBV3-1 TGTGCCAGCAGCGAAGGGACAGGTAAAGCCTACGAGCAGTACTTC CASSEGTGKAYEQYF
many TRBJ1-3 - TRBV20-1 TGCAGTGCTACATTGTCCGGTCGAAACACCATATATTTT CSATLSGRNTIYF
- TRBJ1-2 TRBD1 TRBV19 TGTGCCAGTAGTAACATCCAACAGGGGCGAGCTAACTATGGCTACACCTTC CASSNIQQGRANYGYTF
few TRBJ2-2 - TRBV20-1 TGCAGTGCTAGAGATCGGCCGGGGGAGCTGTTTTTT CSARDRPGELFF
many TRBJ2-4 - TRBV20-1 TGCAGTGCTAGAGAGCGACCTGCGTTAGCCAAAAACATTCAGTACTTC CSARERPALAKNIQYF
- TRBJ1-1 - TRBV20-1 TGCAGTGCTAGAGGACTGTTGGGATTCGAAGCTTTCTTT CSARGLLGFEAFF
many TRBJ1-2 - TRBV3-1 TGTGCCAGCAGGTCTACAGGGTCCTGCACCTTC CASRSTGSCTF
many TRBJ2-2 TRBD2 TRBV24-1 TGTGCCACCAGTGCCATGACTAGCGGGAGGGCCGTGGTTGCCGGGGAGCTGTTTTTT CATSAMTSGRAVVAGELFF
- TRBJ2-1 TRBD1 TRBV12-3/TRBV12-4 TGTGCCAGCAGTTTGGGACAGGGAAGTGAGCAGTTCTTC CASSLGQGSEQFF
few TRBJ2-5 TRBD2 TRBV5-1 TGCGCCAGCAGCGAAGGACTAGCGGCTGAAGAGACCCAGTACTTC CASSEGLAAEETQYF
- TRBJ1-1 TRBD1 TRBV5-1 TGCGCCAGCAGCCTTCGTAGGACAGGGGGATTGAACACTGAAGCTTTCTTT CASSLRRTGGLNTEAFF
- TRBJ1-1 - TRBV5-6 TGTGCCAGCAGCTTGTATGTAGGGAAGAACACTGAAGCTTTCTTT CASSLYVGKNTEAFF
- TRBJ1-5 - TRBV28 TGTGCCAGCAGTTTGGAGTGGAACGCCAATCAGCCCCAGCATTTT CASSLEWNANQPQHF
- TRBJ2-3 TRBD1 TRBV5-8 TGTGCCAGCCGGAGACAGGGTGGTGATGGGGCAGATACGCAGTATTTT CASRRQGGDGADTQYF
few TRBJ1-4 - TRBV3-1 TGTGCCAGCAGCCAAGTTCTAGGGAGTGAAAAACTGTTTTTT CASSQVLGSEKLFF
many TRBJ2-1 TRBD2 TRBV7-6 TGTGCCAGCACGGTAGCGGGAGATGAGCAGTTCTTC CASTVAGDEQFF
many TRBJ1-1 - TRBV6-1 TGTGCCAGCGCAAGCGGCTTTTTGGTCACTGAAGCTTTCTTT CASASGFLVTEAFF
many TRBJ2-5 TRBD2 TRBV5-6 TGTGCCAGCAGCCAGGGACTAGCGGGGCCTGCTCAAGAGACCCAGTACTTC CASSQGLAGPAQETQYF
many TRBJ2-1 - TRBV12-3/TRBV12-4 TGTGCCAGCAGTCCAGTGTGGAGGGGTACCTTCAATGAGCAGTTCTTC CASSPVWRGTFNEQFF
few TRBJ2-4 - TRBV27 TGTGCCAGCAGCACGACACTAGCCAAAAACATTCAGTACTTC CASSTTLAKNIQYF
many TRBJ2-1 - TRBV24-1 TGTGCCACCAGTGTACCGAGCTCCTACAATGAGCAGTTCTTC CATSVPSSYNEQFF
- TRBJ1-1 - TRBV5-1 TGCGCCAGCAGCACCAGAGAGGGGGGGGGTGAAGCTTTCTTT CASSTREGGGEAFF
many TRBJ2-1 TRBD2 TRBV29-1 TGCAGCGTGACTTTTGGCGCGGGAGGGAATGAGCAGTTCTTC CSVTFGAGGNEQFF
few TRBJ2-1 TRBD2 TRBV7-2 TGTGCCAGCACCTTGCGGGGGTCCCAGAGAAACAATGAGCAGTTCTTC CASTLRGSQRNNEQFF
many TRBJ1-3 - TRBV24-1 TGTGCCACCATGGGCCCGGGCGTCGGAAACACCATATATTTT CATMGPGVGNTIYF
- TRBJ2-2 TRBD1 TRBV5-1 TGCGCCAGCAGCGGGTCCGGGACAGGGGCACCCGGGGAGCTGTTTTTT CASSGSGTGAPGELFF
few TRBJ2-3 TRBD2 TRBV7-2 TGTGCCAGCAGCTCACCGCTTAGCGGGAGGGCCACAGATACGCAGTATTTT CASSSPLSGRATDTQYF
- TRBJ2-2 - TRBV6-2/TRBV6-3 TGTGCCAGCACAGGAGGGGGCCACACCGGGGAGCTGTTTTTT CASTGGGHTGELFF
few TRBJ2-1 - TRBV24-1 TGTGCCACCGCCCCCAACCGACGCGACAATGAGCAGTTCTTC CATAPNRRDNEQFF
many TRBJ1-5 TRBD1 TRBV6-1 TGTGCCAGCAGCGACGGACAGGGGATGGGTCAGCCCCAGCATTTT CASSDGQGMGQPQHF
- TRBJ1-2 - TRBV18 TGTGCCAGCTCACCCGACACAGGGAGGAGTGTTGATGGCTACACCTTC CASSPDTGRSVDGYTF
many TRBJ1-5 TRBD1 TRBV10-3 TGTGCCATCAGCGGAGACAGGGTTAGCAATCAGCCCCAGCATTTT CAISGDRVSNQPQHF
many TRBJ2-7 - TRBV10-3 TGTGCCATCAGTGAGTCGGGCCCCGGTGAAAACGAGCAGTACTTC CAISESGPGENEQYF
- TRBJ2-1 TRBD2 TRBV25-1 TGTGCCAGCAGTGAACCAGGATGGGGACTAGTCCACGATGAGCAGTTCTTC CASSEPGWGLVHDEQFF
few TRBJ2-1 TRBD2 TRBV18 TGTGCCAGCTCCGGGACCACGGGACTAGCGGAGACGTACAATGAGCAGTTCTTC CASSGTTGLAETYNEQFF
many TRBJ1-1 - TRBV27 TGTGCCAGCAGACCTCGGGGGGACACTGAAGCTTTCTTT CASRPRGDTEAFF
- TRBJ1-1 TRBD1 TRBV6-2/TRBV6-3 TGTGCCAGCAGTGAGAGACAGGGTATGAACACTGAAGCTTTCTTT CASSERQGMNTEAFF
- TRBJ2-3 - TRBV5-5 TGTGCCAGCAGCTTGGATGTGCCAGTTTCAGGAGATACGCAGTATTTT CASSLDVPVSGDTQYF
- TRBJ2-1 - TRBV12-5 TGTGCTAGTGGACTAAGGTGGGGTGGCTACAATGAGCAGTTCTTC CASGLRWGGYNEQFF
many TRBJ2-1 TRBD2 TRBV7-9 TGTGCCAGCAGCACTAGCGATGAGCAGTTCTTC CASSTSDEQFF
- TRBJ2-7 - TRBV18 TGTGCCAGCTCACCACCTATGGAATCCGAGCAGTACTTC CASSPPMESEQYF
many TRBJ2-7 TRBD2 TRBV6-2/TRBV6-3 TGTGCCAGCCATAGACTAGCGGGAGATATATCCCGCGAGCAGTACTTC CASHRLAGDISREQYF
many TRBJ2-1 - TRBV6-5 TGTGCCAGCAGTTCCCTGTTCGGGAGCCGGATTGAGCAGTTCTTC CASSSLFGSRIEQFF
many TRBJ1-2 - TRBV12-3/TRBV12-4 TGTGCCAGCAGCCCCGACGGGACGAACTATGGCTACACCTTC CASSPDGTNYGYTF
few TRBJ1-5 - TRBV5-4 TGTGCCAGCAGCACCTGGCGGGGTCAGCCCCAGCATTTT CASSTWRGQPQHF
few TRBJ2-1 TRBD1 TRBV10-2 TGCGCCAGCACCGGGACAGGGGGTGCTGAGCAGTTCTTC CASTGTGGAEQFF